This TCR beta chain appears in the sequencing data of a study of STAT5B mutations in CD4+ large granular lymphocyte leukemia. Findings of the study overall: Data were not HLA-matched across samples. Patient CD4-sorted repertoires looked more clonal than healthy CD4+ repertoires, even without putative leukemic clones. TRBV06-family usage was enriched in top patient clones (8/27) versus controls (2/35).

The repertoire was sequenced with immunoSEQ multiplex PCR; TCRdb's copy has only in-frame clones and lacks some. This table holds tens of thousands of clones, over 60% found once. CDR3 length: 15 residues. V lost 1 base and J lost 5, with 11 bases in between. Germline CDR1 is SEHNR and CDR2 is FQNEAQ (reference sequence). On this clone itself: The antigen is not known.

The receptor was derived from a human donor in good health. Input material: CD4+ T cells from blood buffy coats. The gene calls are TRBV7-9 and TRBJ2-2; the D gene could be TRBD1 or TRBD2 (5 bases each). CDR3 sequence reads: CASSLGRGSTGELFF. Here the CDR3 DNA reads TGTGCCAGCAGCTTAGGTCGGGGCTCAACCGGGGAGCTGTTTTTT.